This T cell receptor beta chain was profiled in a study of CD8 T cells in ankylosing spondylitis. Scientists made TCR beta libraries using quantitative 5'-RACE with molecular barcodes. MiXCR was run by TCRdb on the 5' RACE reads, yielding one entry per CDR3 protein. The table includes several thousand distinct CDR3 sequences, roughly 2.2% detected once. Germline V lookup: CDR1 SGDLS, CDR2 YYNGEE. The germline V and J ends were trimmed by 0 bases and 3 bases, with 10 bases remaining between them. The CDR3 is 14 amino acids. Points from the study as a whole: Characteristic, it appeared, of ankylosing spondylitis blood was a TCR beta motif of about eight highly homologous variants. Earlier studies detected some motif variants in reactive arthritis synovial fluid and blood.

This clonotype qualifies as medium-sized. Its antigen is currently unknown. This sequence joins TRBV9 and TRBJ2-7; possibly TRBD2 for D (5 bases). Input material: blood, either unsorted or a sorted T cell fraction (not recorded which). The receptor comes from a male donor with ankylosing spondylitis or in good health (not recorded which). Here the CDR3 DNA reads TGTGCCAGCAGCGTAGCTGGAGCGGACTACGAGCAGTACTTC. This codes for CASSVAGADYEQYF.